Listed below are T cell receptor beta chains from one sample, sequenced in a study of blood T cells in healthy people across ages. TCRdb reprocessed the 5' RACE reads with MiXCR, giving one entry per CDR3 protein. In the table there are 950,000 to 1,200,000 distinct CDR3 sequences, 30% to 40% of which are singletons. Sequencing was done on a sample of blood. The receptors originated from a man younger than 35 in good health. The CDR3 runs from the conserved cysteine through the conserved F or W. The order of the fields is J gene, V gene, clone size, D gene, CDR3 DNA, CDR3 protein. A D gene is named only where the DNA matches it firmly. Only part of the rows carry a size: once, few, many, or a class if the clone is expanded.

j_gene: TRBJ2-4
v_gene: TRBV7-2
abundance: NA
d_gene: NA
CDR3nt: TGTGCCAGCAGCTTAACGGGAATGAACATTCAGTACTTC
CDR3aa: CASSLTGMNIQYF

j_gene: TRBJ2-3
v_gene: TRBV20-1
abundance: NA
d_gene: TRBD2
CDR3nt: TGCAGTGCTAGCCCCCAACTAGCGGGGCGTACAGATACGCAGTATTTT
CDR3aa: CSASPQLAGRTDTQYF

j_gene: TRBJ2-7
v_gene: TRBV12-3/TRBV12-4
abundance: NA
d_gene: NA
CDR3nt: TGTGCCAGCAGTTTCGCCGTCTACGAGCAGTACTTC
CDR3aa: CASSFAVYEQYF

j_gene: TRBJ2-2
v_gene: TRBV5-1
abundance: NA
d_gene: NA
CDR3nt: TGCGCCAGCAGGCCCGGGAATGGCGGGGAGCTGTTTTTT
CDR3aa: CASRPGNGGELFF

j_gene: TRBJ2-7
v_gene: TRBV6-5
abundance: few
d_gene: NA
CDR3nt: TGTGCCAGCAGTTACGGCTCGGTGGGCTACGAGCAGTACTTC
CDR3aa: CASSYGSVGYEQYF

j_gene: TRBJ1-2
v_gene: TRBV7-9
abundance: few
d_gene: TRBD1
CDR3nt: TGTGCCAGCAGCCAAACGACAGGGCCCAACTATGGCTACACCTTC
CDR3aa: CASSQTTGPNYGYTF

j_gene: TRBJ1-1
v_gene: TRBV5-1
abundance: NA
d_gene: TRBD1
CDR3nt: TGCGCCAGCAGCTTGGTGAAAAGGGACAGAAGATTGAACACTGAAGCTTTCTTT
CDR3aa: CASSLVKRDRRLNTEAFF

j_gene: TRBJ2-7
v_gene: TRBV4-3
abundance: NA
d_gene: TRBD2
CDR3nt: TGCGCCAGCAGCCAAAGTAGCGGGGATTTTTACAATGAGCAGTACTTC
CDR3aa: CASSQSSGDFYNEQYF

j_gene: TRBJ2-3
v_gene: TRBV12-3/TRBV12-4
abundance: NA
d_gene: TRBD2
CDR3nt: TGTGCCAGCAGTTTTCTCCTAGCGGGGGCCACCCGGGGAGAGACGCAGTATTTT
CDR3aa: CASSFLLAGATRGETQYF

j_gene: TRBJ2-5
v_gene: TRBV20-1
abundance: NA
d_gene: TRBD1
CDR3nt: TGCAGTGCTAGAGGGACAGGGAATTCCAATGAGCAGTACTTC
CDR3aa: CSARGTGNSNEQYF

j_gene: TRBJ2-5
v_gene: TRBV6-5
abundance: many
d_gene: NA
CDR3nt: TGTGCCAGCAGTTACGGGACATCTCAAGAGACCCAGTACTTC
CDR3aa: CASSYGTSQETQYF

j_gene: TRBJ1-6
v_gene: TRBV10-3
abundance: NA
d_gene: NA
CDR3nt: TGTGCCATCAGTGACGCCCTTCTAGCTCCCCTCCACTTT
CDR3aa: CAISDALLAPLHF

j_gene: TRBJ2-7
v_gene: TRBV20-1
abundance: NA
d_gene: TRBD2
CDR3nt: TGCAGTGCTAGAGATCCGTCTAGCGGGGACTACAATGAGCAGTACTTC
CDR3aa: CSARDPSSGDYNEQYF

j_gene: TRBJ2-1
v_gene: TRBV5-1
abundance: NA
d_gene: NA
CDR3nt: TGCGCCAGCAGCTTGGCCTTGTGTCTAGAACACAATGAGCAGTTCTTC
CDR3aa: CASSLALCLEHNEQFF

j_gene: TRBJ2-3
v_gene: TRBV28
abundance: few
d_gene: TRBD1
CDR3nt: TGTGCCAGCAGTTCAGGGGGACCAACCACCTCCTATACGCAGTATTTT
CDR3aa: CASSSGGPTTSYTQYF

j_gene: TRBJ2-3
v_gene: TRBV12-3/TRBV12-4
abundance: NA
d_gene: TRBD2
CDR3nt: TGTGCCAGCAGTATAACCGGGACTAACACAGATACGCAGTATTTT
CDR3aa: CASSITGTNTDTQYF

j_gene: TRBJ2-3
v_gene: TRBV6-2/TRBV6-3
abundance: NA
d_gene: NA
CDR3nt: TGTGCCAGCAGTTACGATACCAGGAGTACAGATACGCAGTATTTT
CDR3aa: CASSYDTRSTDTQYF

j_gene: TRBJ2-3
v_gene: TRBV20-1
abundance: NA
d_gene: TRBD2
CDR3nt: TGCAGTGCTAGAGGGACTAGCGGGACTAGCACAGATGCGCAGTATTTT
CDR3aa: CSARGTSGTSTDAQYF

j_gene: TRBJ1-4
v_gene: TRBV25-1
abundance: NA
d_gene: NA
CDR3nt: TGTGCCAGCAGTGCTCTAGACAGTACTGGTGAAAAACTGTTTTTT
CDR3aa: CASSALDSTGEKLFF